Sequencing of this T cell receptor (beta chain) was carried out in a study of blood T cell repertoires in COVID-19. Study in general: Spain, Italy and the United States supplied samples that represented acute and convalescent COVID-19. T cells, B-cell-depleted T cells, or PBMCs provided the cDNA or gDNA that served as material.

Trimming cost V 4 bases and J 8 bases, with 15 bases left between them. The germline V gene has CDR1 SGHKS and CDR2 YYEKEE (reference sequence). The CDR3 is 13 residues long. Study processing details: Estimation of nucleated cell counts was performed using reference gene primer amplification. Some clones are missing from TCRdb's copy, which holds only in-frame ones; the method was immunoSEQ multiplex PCR. V and J calls and clone size follow that table, whereas D and trimming were derived from the DNA. The data show about 69,000 clones, 90% seen once. This chain uses TRBV5-5 with TRBJ1-1; D uncertain. Input material: peripheral blood. The sequence came from a middle-aged man with acute or convalescent COVID-19. The CDR3 sequence: CASSPGYRQEAFF. In DNA, the CDR3 is TGTGCCAGCAGCCCGGGATATCGGCAGGAAGCTTTCTTT.